Listed below are T cell receptor beta chains from one sample, sequenced in a study of sequential checkpoint blockade in melanoma. Profiling relied on immunoSEQ multiplex PCR, and the TCRdb table lists in-frame clones only, not all of them. Found here are approximately 12,000 clones, roughly 76% of them singletons; the top ten hold 50%. The source was CD8+ T cells sorted from blood (inferred from file names), collected from a patient given nivolumab and ipilimumab in sequence. These receptors were obtained from a human patient with melanoma. Some clones in this sample may be carry-over from other donors' samples. Both conserved end residues are part of each CDR3. A D gene is named only where the DNA matches it firmly. Where a row states a size, it is once, few, many or the class of an expanded clone; other rows omit it.

CDR3	DNA	size	V	J	D
CASSRGKQGRTEAFF	TGTGCCAGCAGTCGAGGAAAGCAGGGGAGAACTGAAGCTTTCTTT	NA	TRBV7-6	TRBJ1-1	NA
CASSGPGTGVTQPQHF	TGTGCCAGCAGTGGTCCCGGGACAGGAGTAACTCAGCCCCAGCATTTT	NA	TRBV6-1	TRBJ1-5	TRBD1
CASRLAATNYNEQFF	TGTGCCAGCAGGTTAGCGGCGACCAACTACAATGAGCAGTTCTTC	NA	TRBV6-4	TRBJ2-1	NA
CASSGQGGISGANVLTF	TGTGCCAGTTCCGGACAGGGGGGTATCTCTGGGGCCAACGTCCTGACTTTC	NA	TRBV7-9	TRBJ2-6	TRBD1
CASSSSDKYQETQYF	TGTGCCAGCAGTTCTTCAGACAAGTACCAAGAGACCCAGTACTTC	few	TRBV28	TRBJ2-5	NA
CASSLSGAGGNEQFF	TGTGCCAGCAGCTTGTCGGGGGCGGGGGGCAATGAGCAGTTCTTC	NA	TRBV11-3	TRBJ2-1	TRBD2
CASSTRTGAFF	TGTGCCAGCAGCACTAGGACAGGGGCTTTCTTT	NA	TRBV6-6	TRBJ1-1	TRBD1
CATRLAGHYEQYF	TGCGCCACCCGACTAGCGGGCCACTACGAGCAGTACTTC	NA	TRBV10-1	TRBJ2-7	TRBD2
CASRTDRAWGFQPQHF	TGTGCCAGCAGAACGGACAGGGCTTGGGGTTTTCAGCCCCAGCATTTT	NA	TRBV28	TRBJ1-5	TRBD1
CASSLDRGQQIYEQYF	TGTGCCAGCAGTTTAGACAGGGGCCAACAGATCTACGAGCAGTACTTC	NA	TRBV28	TRBJ2-7	TRBD1
CASSFSRGMNTEAFF	TGCGCCAGCAGCTTTTCGAGGGGGATGAACACTGAAGCTTTCTTT	NA	TRBV5-1	TRBJ1-1	NA
CASSPGAGMGGYTF	TGTGCCAGCAGCCCCGGTGCGGGCATGGGCGGCTACACCTTC	NA	TRBV7-9	TRBJ1-2	NA
CASSYGQGSYEQYF	TGTGCCAGCAGCTATGGACAGGGTTCCTACGAGCAGTACTTC	NA	TRBV4-2	TRBJ2-7	TRBD1
CASIGTPRTQGFF	TGTGCCAGCATAGGCACCCCACGGACACAGGGTTTCTTT	NA	TRBV6-1	TRBJ1-1	NA
CASSVDRGRGEQYF	TGTGCCAGCAGCGTCGACAGGGGGCGCGGCGAGCAGTACTTC	NA	TRBV5-6	TRBJ2-7	TRBD1
CASSYGTGGVIQYF	TGTGCCAGCAGCTATGGGACAGGGGGGGTCATTCAGTACTTC	NA	TRBV5-6	TRBJ2-4	TRBD1
CASSSERALANYGYTF	TGTGCCAGCAGCTCTGAGAGGGCCCTAGCTAACTATGGCTACACCTTC	NA	TRBV7-8	TRBJ1-2	NA
CASSLERGALFF	TGTGCCAGCAGTTTGGAGCGGGGGGCACTGTTCTTC	NA	TRBV6-5	TRBJ2-1	TRBD2
CASSLPTGIEQYF	TGTGCCAGCAGCTTACCGACAGGGATAGAGCAGTACTTC	NA	TRBV7-9	TRBJ2-7	TRBD1
CASSLIRATGYYEQYF	TGTGCCAGCAGCTTAATAAGGGCCACGGGGTATTACGAGCAGTACTTC	medium-sized	TRBV11-2	TRBJ2-7	NA
CASSEGGWGGRNYGYTF	TGTGCCAGCAGTGAAGGGGGTTGGGGCGGACGGAACTATGGCTACACCTTC	NA	TRBV2	TRBJ1-2	NA
CASSLAAGFQREKLFF	TGTGCCAGCAGCTTAGCTGCGGGGTTCCAAAGGGAAAAACTGTTTTTT	NA	TRBV11-2	TRBJ1-4	NA